The subject of this entry is one T cell receptor (beta chain). This clone's antigen is unknown. Base-call qualities are not available, and no considerably larger clone is one nucleotide away. TCR beta CDR3 regions were amplified from RNA transcripts. A first-round RT-PCR of the TCR CDR3 used the HTBI primer set with the Qiagen OneStep RT-PCR kit. Libraries were constructed in a second round of multiplex PCR, after which size selection and purification were performed. Paired-end sequencing of the libraries was performed with 100 bp reads on an Illumina HiSeq2000. In the authors' own workflow: SOAPnuke was used to process the raw data, removing reads that contained adapters or uncalled bases, had a mean Phred below 15, or lacked an exact match to the constant primer or identifier. High-quality paired reads were merged using COPE v1.2.5, and each unique nucleotide sequence was defined as a clonotype. MiTCR v1.1 was used to align the clonotypes against IMGT TRBV, TRBD and TRBJ reference segments. The analysis was restricted to V-J combinations with a frequency above 0.0001, which together covered 99.2% of the repertoires. A TCS score was defined as the ratio between F50 (clonal expansion) and ExV (chaos), using BLOSUM62-based TCRdist between CDR3 peptides within each V-J. Welch's t-statistics and random forest reduced roughly 530 V-J features to around 14, which were used in a naive Bayes classifier (R e1071). The Morisita-Horn index was used to measure how similar the thyroid and blood repertoires were. TCRdb handled the public reads itself, with Q25 trimming in fastp and clone calling in MiXCR, and kept productive beta chains. Records with the same CDR3 protein are collapsed into one entry carrying the most frequent genes and DNA. Clone size and V and J calls follow TCRdb, not the original study. The sample table shows 600,000 to 800,000 distinct CDR3 sequences, and just over 35% are seen once. Roughly 30% of the sample rests with the top ten.

The data belong to a study of T cells in Graves' hyperthyroidism and ophthalmopathy (dated by TCRdb to the late 2010s). Context from the whole study: Peripheral blood samples were taken at the time of initial diagnosis, prior to any treatment. Thyroid tissue and blood T-cell repertoires from more than 5 Graves' hyperthyroidism patients were also compared in the study. Following sampling, methimazole starting at 30 mg daily was given to hyperthyroidism patients, and high-dose intravenous methylprednisolone was given to ophthalmopathy patients. To identify TCR V-J signatures that set the groups apart, the researchers used a discovery cohort of more than 95 patients, made up of under 50 with Graves' ophthalmopathy and 57 with stable Graves' hyperthyroidism. Whether ophthalmopathy could be predicted prospectively was tested in an independent validation cohort made up of 18 to 20 hyperthyroidism patients plus 17 patients who later progressed to ophthalmopathy. The 75 to 100 discovery patients were randomly split 7:3 into training and test sets. According to the paper, TCR Vbeta CDR3 sequencing was carried out on roughly 130 peripheral blood samples, which came from around 43 ophthalmopathy, 70 to 80 hyperthyroidism and about 17 progressor patients. On the study overall, not on this receptor specifically: In validation, the model predicted progression to ophthalmopathy a median of roughly 6.2 months before onset, with about 67% sensitivity and roughly 77% specificity. Most expanded thyroid clonotypes (frequency above 0.001) were also detected in blood, a finding suggesting that blood repertoires may reflect thyroid immune responses. A 13 V-J signature model separated ophthalmopathy from stable hyperthyroidism, with nearly 90% sensitivity and 81.08% specificity in cross-validation and 80%/75% in testing. Sample size was not statistically predetermined, and investigators were not blinded to group allocation.

Stable Graves' hyperthyroidism was defined as the absence of progression to ophthalmopathy over 18 months of follow-up. Hyperthyroidism patients were newly diagnosed, had a disease duration of under 2 months, and were aged 18 to 65 years. The study excluded patients with uncontrolled infections, other autoimmune diseases, pregnancy or lactation. Diagnoses were based on clinical symptoms, serum thyroxine and TRAb, thyroid ultrasound and orbital computed tomography. PBMCs were separated from roughly 10 ml of fresh peripheral blood using Ficoll-Paque density gradient centrifugation. Trizol reagent was used to extract total RNA, and RNA quality was then checked on an Agilent 2100 Bioanalyzer. Trimming costs V 3 bases and J 11 bases, and their ends lie 13 bases apart. Including cysteine and phenylalanine, the CDR3 has 12 amino acids. Only the CDR3 DNA stays, 36 bases, in frame from base 1.

The chain is assembled from TRBV12-3 or TRBV12-4 and TRBJ1-1; perhaps TRBD1 is the D gene, with 5 bases matching. Material: blood. The source of this sequence is a woman aged 35 to 49 with Graves' hyperthyroidism. The encoded CDR3 is CASSLLGLEAFF. The sequenced DNA is TGTGCCAGCAGTTTGTTGGGGCTTGAGGCTTTCTTT.